This paragraph covers one TCR beta chain sequence. The target antigen is unknown. Germline V lookup: CDR1 SSHAT, CDR2 FNYEAQ (reference sequence). Trimming shortened V by 5 bases and J by 4 bases, and 15 bases separated the two germline ends. The CDR3 runs 14 residues. This sample stems from a study of shared clonotypes between healthy human individuals. Study observations and caveats: Clonotypes shared by all four donors outscored non-shared clonotypes in generation probability.

Clones were sequenced by immunoSEQ multiplex PCR, and TCRdb holds only the in-frame ones, with some missing. The table records 1 million to 1.3 million clones, around three quarters of them present only once. The TCR sequence derives from a man aged 18 to 29 in good health. Some clones in this sample may be carry-over from other donors' samples. Sequencing was done on a sample of memory CD4+ T cells from PBMCs. Subset described: CD45RA-negative fraction. V is TRBV7-7 and J is TRBJ2-7, with a tentative D call TRBD2 (6 bases). The CDR3 sequence is CASSPNTGSYEQYF. The CDR3 bases are TGTGCCAGCAGCCCCAACACCGGGAGTTACGAGCAGTACTTC.